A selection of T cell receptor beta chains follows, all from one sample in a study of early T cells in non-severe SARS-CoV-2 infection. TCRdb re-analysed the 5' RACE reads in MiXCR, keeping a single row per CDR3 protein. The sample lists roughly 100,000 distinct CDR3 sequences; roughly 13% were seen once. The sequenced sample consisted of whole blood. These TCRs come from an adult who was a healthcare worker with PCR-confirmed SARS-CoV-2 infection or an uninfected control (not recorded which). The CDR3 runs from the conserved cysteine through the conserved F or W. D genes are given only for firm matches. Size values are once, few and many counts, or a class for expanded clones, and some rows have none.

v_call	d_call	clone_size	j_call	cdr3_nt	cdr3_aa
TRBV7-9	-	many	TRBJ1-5	TGTGCCAGCAGCTTGAGTGGACCCGGCAATCAGCCCCAGCATTTT	CASSLSGPGNQPQHF
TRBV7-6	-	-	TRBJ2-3	TGTGCCAGCAGCTACCTACCGCGGACTAAAAGCACAGATACGCAGTATTTT	CASSYLPRTKSTDTQYF
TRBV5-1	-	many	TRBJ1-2	TGCGCCAGCAGTTTCGACAGTTATGGCTACACCTTC	CASSFDSYGYTF
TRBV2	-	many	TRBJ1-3	TGTGCCAGCAGTGACGGGGCAGCCTCTGGAAACACCATATATTTT	CASSDGAASGNTIYF
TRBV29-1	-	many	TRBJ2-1	TGCAGCGTCCGCGGGACAGTTAATTCGGCCAATGAGCAGTTCTTC	CSVRGTVNSANEQFF
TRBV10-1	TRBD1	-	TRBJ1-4	TGCGCCAGCCAAGGACAGGGTGGAGAAAAACTGTTTTTT	CASQGQGGEKLFF
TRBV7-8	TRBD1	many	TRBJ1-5	TGTGCCAGCAGCTTAGCGGTCCGGGACAGCCATAATAGCAATCAGCCCCAGCATTTT	CASSLAVRDSHNSNQPQHF
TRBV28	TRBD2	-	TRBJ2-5	TGTGCCAGCAGTTTAGGAGGGGCGGGAGGGACCCAGTACTTC	CASSLGGAGGTQYF
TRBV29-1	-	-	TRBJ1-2	TGCAGCGTTGATCGGGAGACCTATGGCTACACCTTC	CSVDRETYGYTF
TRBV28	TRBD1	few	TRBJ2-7	TGTGCCAGCAGTTTACTTGTTCCGGGACAGGGGTCCTACGAGCAGTACTTC	CASSLLVPGQGSYEQYF
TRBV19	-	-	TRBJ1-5	TGTGCCAGTAGGGAGACAGCTAGCAATCAGCCCCAGCATTTT	CASRETASNQPQHF
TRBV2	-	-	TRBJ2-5	TGTGCCAGCAGTGAAATGTCTTGGGGGACCCAGTACTTC	CASSEMSWGTQYF
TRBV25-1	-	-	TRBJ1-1	TGTGCCAGCAGCTGGGGGGGAGGATCCACTGAAGCTTTCTTT	CASSWGGGSTEAFF
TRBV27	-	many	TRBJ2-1	TGTGCCAGCAGTCCCTCCACGGGGCTCAATGAGCAGTTCTTC	CASSPSTGLNEQFF
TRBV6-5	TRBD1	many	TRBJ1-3	TGTGCCAGCAGTTACTCGACGGGACAGGGTGGAAACACCATATATTTT	CASSYSTGQGGNTIYF
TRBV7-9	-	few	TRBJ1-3	TGTGCCAGCAGCCTGGGGACGGGACGGAGCTCTGGAAACACCATATATTTT	CASSLGTGRSSGNTIYF
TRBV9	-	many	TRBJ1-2	TGTGCCAGCAGCTCCTACCATGGCTACACCTTC	CASSSYHGYTF
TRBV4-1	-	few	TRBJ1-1	TGCGCCAGCAGCCACTATCCCGGGAGAGGGATTAGAAAAGCTTTCTTT	CASSHYPGRGIRKAFF
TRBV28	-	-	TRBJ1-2	TGTGCCAGCAGATACAGGGCGGCCGGCTACACCTTC	CASRYRAAGYTF
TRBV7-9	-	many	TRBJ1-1	TGTGCCAGCAGCCCACTTGGCACTGAAGCTTTCTTT	CASSPLGTEAFF
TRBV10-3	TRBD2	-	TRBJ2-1	TGTGCCATCAGTTACTCCGGGGGGACCTACAATGAGCAGTTCTTC	CAISYSGGTYNEQFF
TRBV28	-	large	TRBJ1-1	TGTGCCAGCAGTCCCTTTCTGGGGGCGAACACTGAAGCTTTCTTT	CASSPFLGANTEAFF
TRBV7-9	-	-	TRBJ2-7	TGTGCCAGCACCCTTACTGGGGGCAACGAGCAGTACTTC	CASTLTGGNEQYF
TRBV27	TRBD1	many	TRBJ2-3	TGTGCCAGCAGCCGGGAAGGGGGCGGCACAGATACGCAGTATTTT	CASSREGGGTDTQYF
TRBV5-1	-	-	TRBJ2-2	TGCGCCAGCAGCTCCCCAGGGATGTTTGCCGGGGAGCTGTTTTTT	CASSSPGMFAGELFF
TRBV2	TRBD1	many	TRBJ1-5	TGTGCCAGCAACCTTCAGGGGGCAGGACAGCCCCAGCATTTT	CASNLQGAGQPQHF
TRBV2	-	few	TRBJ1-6	TGTGCCAGCGGAGCAGGGAGGGATTCACCCCTCCACTTT	CASGAGRDSPLHF
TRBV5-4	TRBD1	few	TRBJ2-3	TGTGCCAGCAGCTTGGGGGACAGAAGCACAGATACGCAGTATTTT	CASSLGDRSTDTQYF
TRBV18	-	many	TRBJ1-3	TGTGCCAGCTCGCCGCAGGGGCACACTGGAAACACCATATATTTT	CASSPQGHTGNTIYF
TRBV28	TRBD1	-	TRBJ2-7	TGTGCCAGCAGCGAAGCGACAGGGGGGTTGCACGAGCAGTACTTC	CASSEATGGLHEQYF
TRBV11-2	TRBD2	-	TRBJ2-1	TGTGCCAGCAGTTCAACCGGGACTAGACCTCACAATGAGCAGTTCTTC	CASSSTGTRPHNEQFF
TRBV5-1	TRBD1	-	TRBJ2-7	TGCGCCAGCAGTAAGACAGGGGTGCACTCCGAGCAGTACTTC	CASSKTGVHSEQYF
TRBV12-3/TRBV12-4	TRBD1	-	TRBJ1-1	TGTGCCAGCAGCCCCGGGGACAGGGGGCAAAACACTGAAGCTTTCTTT	CASSPGDRGQNTEAFF
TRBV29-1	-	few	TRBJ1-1	TGCAGCGTTGGGTGGAGAGGAGGGAACACTGAAGCTTTCTTT	CSVGWRGGNTEAFF
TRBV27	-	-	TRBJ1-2	TGTGCCAGCAGTTTATTCCCAGGAGCCCCGGCTAACTATGGCTACACCTTC	CASSLFPGAPANYGYTF